The source of this T cell receptor (beta chain) is a study of monozygotic twins with cystic fibrosis. Study-level results: V usage most resembled the co-twin in 13 of 16 pairs.

Assay used: immunoSEQ multiplex PCR; TCRdb lists only in-frame clones, some missing. The data show over 15,000 clones, about 96% seen once. About this clone: Antigen specificity is unknown.

Per the germline V gene, CDR1 is GTSNPN and CDR2 is SVGIG (reference sequence). V was pared by 3 bases and J by 5 bases, with 17 bases between. The CDR3 totals 14 residues. Sequenced material: blood. The source of this sequence is a girl between 2 and 10 years old with cystic fibrosis. This chain connects TRBV30 to TRBJ2-7; perhaps TRBD2 as D (6 bases). Here the CDR3 reads CAWSGRLVRDEQYF. CDR3 nucleotides: TGTGCCTGGAGCGGACGACTAGTTCGGGACGAGCAGTACTTC.